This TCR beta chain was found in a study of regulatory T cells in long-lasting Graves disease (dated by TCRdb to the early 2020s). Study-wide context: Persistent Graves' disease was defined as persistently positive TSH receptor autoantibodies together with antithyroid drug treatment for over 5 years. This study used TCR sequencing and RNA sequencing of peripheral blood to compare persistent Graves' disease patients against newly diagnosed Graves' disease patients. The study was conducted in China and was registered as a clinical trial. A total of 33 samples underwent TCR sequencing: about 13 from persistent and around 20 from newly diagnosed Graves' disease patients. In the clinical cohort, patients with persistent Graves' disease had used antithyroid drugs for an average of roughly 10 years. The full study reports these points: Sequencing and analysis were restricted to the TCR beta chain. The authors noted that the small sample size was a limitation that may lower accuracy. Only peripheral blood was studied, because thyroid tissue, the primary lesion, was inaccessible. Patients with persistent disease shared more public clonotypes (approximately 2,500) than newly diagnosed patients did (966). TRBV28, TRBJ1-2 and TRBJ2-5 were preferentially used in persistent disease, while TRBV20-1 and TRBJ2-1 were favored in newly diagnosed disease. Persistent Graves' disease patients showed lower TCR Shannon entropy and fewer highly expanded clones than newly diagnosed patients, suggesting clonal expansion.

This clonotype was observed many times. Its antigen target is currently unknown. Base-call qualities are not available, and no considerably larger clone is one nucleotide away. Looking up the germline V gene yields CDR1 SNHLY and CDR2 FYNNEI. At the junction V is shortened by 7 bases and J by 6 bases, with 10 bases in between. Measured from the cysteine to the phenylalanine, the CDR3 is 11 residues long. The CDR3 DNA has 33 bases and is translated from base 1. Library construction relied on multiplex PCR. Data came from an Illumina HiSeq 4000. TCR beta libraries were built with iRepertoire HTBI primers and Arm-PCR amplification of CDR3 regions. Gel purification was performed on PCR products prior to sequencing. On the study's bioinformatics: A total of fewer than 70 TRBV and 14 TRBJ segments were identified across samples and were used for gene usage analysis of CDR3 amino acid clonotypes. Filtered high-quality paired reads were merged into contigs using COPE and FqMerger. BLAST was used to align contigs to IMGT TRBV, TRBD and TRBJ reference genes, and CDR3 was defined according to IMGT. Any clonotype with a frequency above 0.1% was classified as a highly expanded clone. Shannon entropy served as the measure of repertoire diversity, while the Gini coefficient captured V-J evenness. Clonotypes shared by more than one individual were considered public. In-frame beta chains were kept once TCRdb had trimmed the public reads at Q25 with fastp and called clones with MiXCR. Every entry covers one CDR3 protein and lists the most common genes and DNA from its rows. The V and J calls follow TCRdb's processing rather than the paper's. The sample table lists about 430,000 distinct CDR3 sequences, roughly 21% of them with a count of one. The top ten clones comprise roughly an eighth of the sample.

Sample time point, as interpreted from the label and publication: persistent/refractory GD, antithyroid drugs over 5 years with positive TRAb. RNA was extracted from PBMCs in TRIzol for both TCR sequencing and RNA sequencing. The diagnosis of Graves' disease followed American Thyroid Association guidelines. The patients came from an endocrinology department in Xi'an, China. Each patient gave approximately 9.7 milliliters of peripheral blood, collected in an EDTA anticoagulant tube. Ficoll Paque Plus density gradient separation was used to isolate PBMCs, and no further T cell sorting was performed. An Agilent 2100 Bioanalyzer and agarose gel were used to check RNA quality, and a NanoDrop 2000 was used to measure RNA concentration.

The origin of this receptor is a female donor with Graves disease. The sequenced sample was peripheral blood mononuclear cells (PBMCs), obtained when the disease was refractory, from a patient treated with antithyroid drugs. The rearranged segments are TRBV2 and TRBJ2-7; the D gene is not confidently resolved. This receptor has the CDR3 CASTSDLEQYF. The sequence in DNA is TGTGCCAGCACATCGGACCTCGAGCAGTACTTC.